This is a list of T cell receptor beta chains from one sample in a study of blood T cell repertoires in COVID-19. Libraries were prepared by immunoSEQ multiplex PCR; TCRdb keeps only in-frame clonotypes and omits some of them. The sample includes a few hundred thousand clones, around 84% of them seen just once. Sequencing was performed on PBMCs or T cells enriched from blood (not recorded which). Receptors were obtained from a woman aged 40 to 55 who had recovered from COVID-19. The CDR3 runs from the conserved cysteine through the conserved F or W. D genes are given only for firm matches. The size field is filled for only some rows; it gives once, few, many or a size class.

size,D,J,V,DNA,CDR3
.,.,TRBJ2-1,TRBV28,TGTGCCAGCAGTTTCGGGGTTAACAATGAGCAGTTCTTC,CASSFGVNNEQFF
once,TRBD2,TRBJ2-1,TRBV20-1,TGCAGTGCTAGTCGGGCGGGAGTAGGCGATGAGCAGTTCTTC,CSASRAGVGDEQFF
few,.,TRBJ1-6,TRBV6-2/TRBV6-3,TGTGCCAGCAGTTACGACTATTCACCCCTCCACTTT,CASSYDYSPLHF
.,.,TRBJ1-2,TRBV28,TGTGCCACCAACCGCCCCGGGGGGGACGGCACCTTC,CATNRPGGDGTF
once,.,TRBJ2-1,TRBV5-1,TGCGCCAGCAGCTTGCAGGGTGGGTCCTACAATGAGCAGTTCTTC,CASSLQGGSYNEQFF
.,.,TRBJ1-2,TRBV27,TGTGCCAGCAGTTTATCGGCGGACTACTATGGCTACACCTTC,CASSLSADYYGYTF
.,TRBD1,TRBJ1-2,TRBV28,TGTGCCAGCAGTTCTCTTTCGGGACAGGGGATTTTAGGAGGCTACACCTTC,CASSSLSGQGILGGYTF
.,.,TRBJ2-2,TRBV7-9,TGTGCCAGCAGCCGGACAGGGGAGCTGTTTTTT,CASSRTGELFF
.,TRBD2,TRBJ2-1,TRBV24-1,TGTGCCACCAGTGAGGCGGGAGGGCGGAATGAGCAGTTCTTC,CATSEAGGRNEQFF
.,.,TRBJ2-1,TRBV12-5,TGTGCTAGTGGTTTGCCGGGAGATGAGCAGTTCTTC,CASGLPGDEQFF
.,TRBD1,TRBJ1-2,TRBV11-2,TGTGCCAGCAGCTTACAGAGGGGGCGAGGGGGCTACACCTTC,CASSLQRGRGGYTF
.,TRBD1,TRBJ1-5,TRBV18,TGTGCCACTGCACAGGGGGCCGATCAGCCCCAGCATTTT,CATAQGADQPQHF
.,TRBD2,TRBJ2-1,TRBV13,TGTGCCAGCAGCCCGACTAGCGGGGGGGGTAATGAGCAGTTCTTC,CASSPTSGGGNEQFF
.,TRBD1,TRBJ1-2,TRBV9,TGTGCCAGCAGCGCTCGCTCGGGACAGGGGCCTGACTATGGCTACACCTTC,CASSARSGQGPDYGYTF
.,.,TRBJ1-5,TRBV30,TGTGCCTGGAGGCTCCGGGGGGTGGGCAATCAGCCCCAGCATTTT,CAWRLRGVGNQPQHF
.,.,TRBJ1-2,TRBV5-1,TGCGCCAGCACGACAGACAACGGGTCACGGGGCTACACCTTC,CASTTDNGSRGYTF
.,.,TRBJ2-1,TRBV15,TGTGCCACCAGCAGAGCGACAGGGGGTGGGCTAGCGGGTGGATACAATGAGCAGTTCTTC,CATSRATGGGLAGGYNEQFF
once,.,TRBJ1-1,TRBV7-9,TGTGCCAGCAGTTTCCCTAGGGGAGGTTGGACTGAAGCTTTCTTT,CASSFPRGGWTEAFF
few,.,TRBJ1-1,TRBV6-5,TGTGCCAGCCTAAGGGGTAAGAACACTGAAGCTTTCTTT,CASLRGKNTEAFF